This T cell receptor (beta chain) was profiled in a study of blood T cells in healthy people across ages. General study results and limits: In these data, TCR beta diversity tracked strongly with naive T cell percentage.

Comment on this clonotype: What it recognizes is unknown.

There were healthy Caucasian individuals from Russia, aged roughly 6 to 90, serving as donors. Every sample gave at least 5 micrograms of total RNA when it was extracted. Using a J-beta primer mix together with a sample-barcoded 5' primer, a second PCR was run for about 7 to 12 cycles. TCRdb re-analysed the 5' RACE reads in MiXCR, keeping a single row per CDR3 protein. The top ten clones hold approximately 11% of a sample with some 1.6 million distinct CDR3 sequences, 30% to 40% of them seen once. This sequence was found in a woman in her thirties in good health. The specimen was blood.

The CDR3 region has the DNA TGTGCCAGCAGCTCCCCTATGGCGGGAGGCACAGATACGCAGTATTTT. Its translation: CASSSPMAGGTDTQYF. V usage is TRBV5-4 and J usage is TRBJ2-3, with 7 positions matching TRBD2. Germline V gene sequence: CDR1 SGHNT, CDR2 YYREEE (reference sequence). V was clipped by 3 bases and J by 1 base; unmatched bases: 8. CDR3 length: 16 amino acids.